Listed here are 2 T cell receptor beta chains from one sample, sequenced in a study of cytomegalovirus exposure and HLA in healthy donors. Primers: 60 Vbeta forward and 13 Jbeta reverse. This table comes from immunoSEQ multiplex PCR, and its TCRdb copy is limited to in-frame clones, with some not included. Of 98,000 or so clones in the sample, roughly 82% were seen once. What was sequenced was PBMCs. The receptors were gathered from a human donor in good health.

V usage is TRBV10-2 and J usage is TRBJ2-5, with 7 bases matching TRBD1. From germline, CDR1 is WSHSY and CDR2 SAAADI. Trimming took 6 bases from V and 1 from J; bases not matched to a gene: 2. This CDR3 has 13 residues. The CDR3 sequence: CASSDRVQETQYF. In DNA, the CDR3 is TGCGCCAGCAGCGACAGGGTCCAAGAGACCCAGTACTTC.

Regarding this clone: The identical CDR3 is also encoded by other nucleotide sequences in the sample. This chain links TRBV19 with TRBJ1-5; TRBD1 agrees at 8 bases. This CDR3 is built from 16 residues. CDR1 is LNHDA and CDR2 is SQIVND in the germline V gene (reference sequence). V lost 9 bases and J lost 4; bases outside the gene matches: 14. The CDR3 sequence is CASSPWTGRGNQPQHF. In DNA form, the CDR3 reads TGTGCCAGCAGCCCCTGGACAGGGAGGGGTAATCAGCCCCAGCATTTT.